The rows below give T cell receptor beta chains drawn from one sample of a study of T cell repertoires in cytomegalovirus infection. These receptors' targets are unknown. TCRdb used MiXCR to reprocess the reads, holding one entry per CDR3 protein. This sample carries some 920,000 distinct CDR3 sequences, roughly 31% of them seen once, and the ten largest clones take about 14%. Source: cultured CD8+ T cells from PBMCs, taken from culture after CMV antigen stimulation. These receptor sequences come from a human donor in good health (CMV status not recorded). Some clones in this sample may be carry-over from other donors' samples. Both conserved end residues are part of each CDR3. The D gene is left open where the match is weak. Clone size is stated in some rows and not others, as once, few, many or a class when expanded.

TRBV7-6,few,.,TRBJ2-7,TGTGCCAGCAGCTCTTTCCAAAATCCGACCGCTTCCTACGAGCAGTACTTC,CASSSFQNPTASYEQYF
TRBV6-1,few,TRBD1,TRBJ2-7,TGTGCCAGCAGAACCATGACAGGGTCTTTCTACGAGCAGTACTTC,CASRTMTGSFYEQYF
TRBV19,.,TRBD1,TRBJ1-3,TGTGCCAGGCTTTCTTTTGGGACAGGGGGCGTACGACACTCTGGAAACACCATATATTTT,CARLSFGTGGVRHSGNTIYF
TRBV29-1,.,.,TRBJ1-5,TGCAGCGTTGCGCAGGGTTTGAGCAATCAGCCCCAGCATTTT,CSVAQGLSNQPQHF
TRBV20-1,.,TRBD2,TRBJ2-7,TGCAGTGCTAGAGATGTCCTAGCGGCACCCTACGAGCAGTACTTC,CSARDVLAAPYEQYF
TRBV11-2,few,.,TRBJ1-1,TGTGCCAGCAGCTTCGGGAGGGGAATCGAAGCTTTCTTT,CASSFGRGIEAFF
TRBV6-2/TRBV6-3,.,.,TRBJ2-5,TGTGCCAGCAGTAAATGGACAGCCCGCAAAGAGACCCAGTACTTC,CASSKWTARKETQYF
TRBV12-3/TRBV12-4,few,.,TRBJ2-1,TGTGCCAGCAGTTTACGGGACTTTCCCTACAATGAGCAGTTCTTC,CASSLRDFPYNEQFF
TRBV7-8,many,.,TRBJ2-1,TGTGCCAGCAGCTTAGTCTTGGGTAGCTCGAGCTCCTACAATGAGCAGTTCTTC,CASSLVLGSSSSYNEQFF
TRBV9,.,.,TRBJ2-3,TGTGCCAGCAGCGTAGTAGGGAAGAAGGCAGATACGCAGTATTTT,CASSVVGKKADTQYF
TRBV14,.,.,TRBJ1-4,TGTGCCAGCAGCCAATCACCGAGAAAACTGTTTTTT,CASSQSPRKLFF
TRBV19,few,TRBD1,TRBJ2-1,TGTGCCAGTAGTATAAGGGGACAGGGGGCCTGGTATGAGCAGTTCTTC,CASSIRGQGAWYEQFF
TRBV11-3,many,TRBD1,TRBJ2-3,TGTGCCAGCAGCTTTACAGGGGGCCGGGCAGATACGCAGTATTTT,CASSFTGGRADTQYF
TRBV14,.,.,TRBJ2-3,TGTGCCAACAGCCAAGATAATGGCGTAGTTACAGATACGCAGTATTTT,CANSQDNGVVTDTQYF
TRBV7-8,.,.,TRBJ1-2,TGTGCCAGCAGCTTAGCTGTTTGGAATGGCTACACCTTC,CASSLAVWNGYTF
TRBV2,.,.,TRBJ2-7,TGTGCCAGCAGTGAAGGGGTGGGATCCTACGAGCAGTACTTC,CASSEGVGSYEQYF
TRBV7-2,many,.,TRBJ2-5,TGTGCCAGCAGCCCCTCCAGTGAAGAGACCCAGTACTTC,CASSPSSEETQYF
TRBV7-8,few,TRBD1,TRBJ1-1,TGTGCCAGCAGCCAGTGGGGACAGGGGGGGAGCACTGAAGCTTTCTTT,CASSQWGQGGSTEAFF
TRBV6-2/TRBV6-3,.,.,TRBJ1-1,TGTGCCAGCAGTTATGGGGCGGAGAGAAGTTATCGGAACACTGAAGCTTTCTTT,CASSYGAERSYRNTEAFF
TRBV7-2,few,TRBD1,TRBJ1-4,TGTGCCAGCAGCCCTAGACAGGGGATTAATGAAAAACTGTTTTTT,CASSPRQGINEKLFF
TRBV27,.,TRBD2,TRBJ2-2,TGTGCCAGTAGCAGGGTAGCGGGGGTCCCCGGGGAGCTGTTTTTT,CASSRVAGVPGELFF
TRBV7-8,.,TRBD1,TRBJ2-2,TGTGCCAGCAGCTTAGTATCCAGGACAGGGGGGCCCGGGCTGTTTTTT,CASSLVSRTGGPGLFF
TRBV7-2,many,.,TRBJ2-1,TGTGCCAGCAGCCCTGGGACCCTTTCGTACGATGAGCAGTTCTTC,CASSPGTLSYDEQFF